The 16 T cell receptor beta chains reported below all come from one sample, sequenced in a study of patients and donors after allogeneic stem cell transplantation. A single record per CDR3 protein comes from TCRdb applying MiXCR to the RT-PCR reads. The table shows 200,000 to 250,000 distinct CDR3 sequences, with 13% to 15% occurring only once. Sequenced material: blood, either unsorted or a sorted T cell fraction (not recorded which). The source is a human donor who was either an allogeneic HSCT recipient or a stem cell or donor lymphocyte infusion donor (not recorded which). It is not recorded whose cells these are; they may come from a transplant donor.

V usage is TRBV20-1 and J usage is TRBJ2-3; 9 nucleotides match TRBD2. This CDR3 spans 14 amino acids. With 6 bases clipped from V and 5 bases from J, the junction kept 9 bases outside the gene matches. The germline gives CDR1 DFQATT, CDR2 SNEGSKA (reference sequence). As DNA, the CDR3 is TGCAGTGCCACTATAGCGGGGGTGGAAGATACGCAGTATTTT. Its translation: CSATIAGVEDTQYF.

V usage is TRBV30 and J usage is TRBJ2-5; 8 nucleotides match TRBD2. The junction had 5 bases not matched to a gene; V was cut back by 3 bases and J by 5 bases. Germline CDR1 and CDR2: GTSNPN and SVGIG (reference sequence). There are 13 residues in the CDR3. The CDR3 bases are TGTGCCTGGAGCGGGGGGGAGGGGGAGACCCAGTACTTC. This sequence encodes CAWSGGEGETQYF.

This clonotype came up many times. This chain connects TRBV4-1 to TRBJ2-1; a possible D gene is TRBD1 (6 bases). CDR3 size: 15 residues. The V end lost 5 bases, the J end lost 0 bases, and 11 bases lay between the germline ends. The V gene's germline CDR1 is MGHRA and CDR2 YSYEKL. The CDR3 region has the DNA TGCGCCAGCAGCTTCGACAGGAGCTCCTACAATGAGCAGTTCTTC. Translating it yields CASSFDRSSYNEQFF.

This clonotype was found many times. In DNA form, the CDR3 reads TGCAGCGTCCTAGGGGAGGACTATGGCTACACCTTC. This gives the protein CSVLGEDYGYTF. V and J are TRBV29-1 and TRBJ1-2; weak D call: TRBD1 (5 bases). Germline CDR1 reads SQVTM; CDR2 reads ANQGSEA. The CDR3 consists of 12 residues. Deletions cut 6 bases from V and 3 bases from J, with 11 bases between. The complete variable domain, with remaining parts taken from reference TRBV29-1 and TRBJ1-2, reads SAVISQKPSRDICQRGTSLTIQCQVDSQVTMMFWYRQQPGQSLTLIATANQGSEATYESGFVIDKFPISRPNLTFSTLTVSNMSPEDSSIYLCSVLGEDYGYTFGSGTRLTVV.

The rearrangement joins TRBV19 to TRBJ1-6; no reliable D call. The CDR3 sequence is 15 residues long. V shed 6 bases and J shed 0 bases, with 9 bases lying between them. Germline values: CDR1 LNHDA, CDR2 SQIVND (reference sequence). CDR3 nucleotides: TGTGCCAGTAGACGCTCTAGCTCCTATAATTCACCCCTCCACTTT. Protein product: CASRRSSSYNSPLHF.

The table lists this clonotype with many counts. CDR3: CASSLGTSGILSYNEQFF. The CDR3 DNA reads as TGTGCCAGCAGCTTGGGGACTAGCGGGATATTATCCTACAATGAGCAGTTCTTC. This chain links TRBV11-2 with TRBJ2-1, with 13 positions matching TRBD2. V shed 3 bases and J 1 base; nucleotides not matched to a gene: 6. CDR1 and CDR2 (germline): SGHAT, FQNNGV. This CDR3 is 18 amino acids long.

The rearrangement uses TRBV19 and TRBJ2-1; D gene ambiguous. This CDR3 has 9 residues. In germline, CDR1 is LNHDA, CDR2 SQIVND (reference sequence). V dropped 11 bases and J dropped 10 bases, with 9 bases sitting between them. In nucleotides, the CDR3 is TGTGCCTCGGGCGGAGAGCAGTTCTTC. It is translated as CASGGEQFF. Using reference TRBV19 and TRBJ2-1 for the parts outside the CDR3, the full variable domain is DGGITQSPKYLFRKEGQNVTLSCEQNLNHDAMYWYRQDPGQGLRLIYYSQIVNDFQKGDIAEGYSVSREKKESFPLTVTSAQKNPTAFYLCASGGEQFFGPGTRLTVL.

This clonotype was counted only a few times. This chain connects TRBV2 to TRBJ1-1; no firm D call. The germline V gene encodes CDR1 SNHLY and CDR2 FYNNEI. The CDR3 covers 14 residues. Trimming took off 4 bases at V and 1 base at J, with 10 bases between the two ends. CDR3 protein: CASSVQSGNTEAFF. The CDR3 bases are TGTGCCAGCAGTGTCCAGTCGGGGAACACTGAAGCTTTCTTT.

This clonotype was seen a few times. V is TRBV4-1 and J is TRBJ2-3; 9 nucleotides match TRBD2. CDR1 MGHRA and CDR2 YSYEKL come from the germline V gene. J was trimmed by 4 bases and V by 0 bases; bases with no gene match: 8. This CDR3 has 17 residues. CDR3 nucleotide sequence: TGCGCCAGCAGCCAAGATATGGGACTAGCAATGGCAGATACGCAGTATTTT. This gives the protein CASSQDMGLAMADTQYF.

This sequence joins TRBV5-1 and TRBJ1-4; D unclear. The CDR3 is made up of 14 amino acids. Per the germline V gene, CDR1 is SGHRS and CDR2 is YFSETQ. Trimming cost V 3 bases and J 8 bases, with 14 bases left between them. Here the CDR3 DNA reads TGCGCCAGCAGCTCGGGCAAGGGATCCGAAAAACTGTTTTTT. Its translation is CASSSGKGSEKLFF.

A note on this clonotype: One junction end disagrees with the germline gene, perhaps due to a read error. The V and J genes are TRBV7-9 and TRBJ2-1; no firm D call. The CDR3 runs 11 residues. Looked up from germline, CDR1 is SEHNR and CDR2 is FQNEAQ (reference sequence). CDR3 in amino acids: CVSSYANEQFF. The CDR3 DNA sequence: TGTGTCAGCAGCTACGCGAATGAGCAGTTCTTC.

Ten or more counts support this clonotype. DNA for the CDR3: TGTGCCAGCAGCAATACAGGGGGGGTGGATACGCAGTATTTT. This sequence encodes CASSNTGGVDTQYF. The V gene is TRBV12-3 or TRBV12-4, the J gene TRBJ2-3; tentatively, D is TRBD1 (8 bases). V was pared by 6 bases and J by 6 bases, with 16 bases between. The CDR3 spans 14 residues.

The rearrangement joins TRBV27 to TRBJ2-1, with 7 bases lining up with TRBD2. CDR1 is MNHEY, CDR2 SMNVEV, per germline (reference sequence). This CDR3 has 17 amino acids. V gave up 4 bases and J gave up 8 bases; unmatched junction bases: 17. Here the CDR3 reads CASSSITSVRSNHEQFF. CDR3 in DNA: TGTGCCAGCAGTTCAATCACTAGCGTGCGGAGCAATCATGAGCAGTTCTTC.

The V and J genes are TRBV19 and TRBJ1-5; D remains ambiguous. The V end was cut by 4 bases, the J end by 9 bases, with 10 bases between. CDR1 is LNHDA and CDR2 is SQIVND in the germline V gene (reference sequence). This CDR3 contains 12 residues. The CDR3 sequence is CASSSLAGPQHF. CDR3 nucleotide sequence: TGTGCCAGTAGTAGTTTGGCCGGGCCCCAGCATTTT.

V gene TRBV12-3 or TRBV12-4 combines with J gene TRBJ2-7; tentative D call: TRBD2 (6 bases). Trimming shortened V by 7 bases and J by 5 bases, and 15 bases separated the two germline ends. The CDR3 consists of 13 residues. CDR3 protein: CASMGGGTNEQYF. The CDR3 DNA is TGTGCCAGCATGGGTGGAGGGACCAACGAGCAGTACTTC.

This clonotype was found many times. This chain links TRBV28 with TRBJ2-2; D not resolved. The length of the CDR3 is 16 residues. The V and J ends lost 9 bases and 1 base respectively, with 18 bases between them. Germline V gene data show CDR1 as MDHEN and CDR2 as SYDVKM. CDR3 region: CASLKPGRWNTGELFF. CDR3 in DNA: TGTGCCAGTCTTAAGCCTGGACGGTGGAACACCGGGGAGCTGTTTTTT.